This paragraph reports one TCR beta chain. Its antigen is as yet unknown. V gave up 8 bases and J gave up 0 bases; unmatched junction bases: 10. Germline V lookup: CDR1 SNHLY, CDR2 FYNNEI. CDR3 length equals 16 residues. MiXCR, applied by TCRdb to the 5' RACE reads, yields one record per CDR3 protein. The repertoire holds hundreds of thousands of distinct CDR3 sequences, with roughly 6.2% as singletons. The data originate from a study of identical twins. Study-level results: There was an excess of low generation probability in the out-of-frame alpha sequences that twins shared. Insertions were fewer in abundant cord blood beta clonotypes, whereas memory repertoires showed none of this pattern.

This sequence joins TRBV2 and TRBJ2-1; 7 bases are shared with TRBD2. The receptor was derived from a man aged 18 to 29 in good health. The sequenced material came from naive T cells sorted from blood. CDR3 protein: CASRGRGRSSYNEQFF. The CDR3 coding sequence is TGTGCCAGCCGGGGACGCGGGAGAAGCTCCTACAATGAGCAGTTCTTC. The full variable domain, with the rest looked up from reference TRBV2 and TRBJ2-1, is EPEVTQTPSHQVTQMGQEVILRCVPISNHLYFYWYRQILGQKVEFLVSFYNNEISEKSEIFDDQFSVERPDGSNFTLKIRSTKLEDSAMYFCASRGRGRSSYNEQFFGPGTRLTVL.